The 28 T cell receptor beta chains in this list originate from one sample, sequenced in a study of cytomegalovirus exposure and HLA in healthy donors. The PCR ran on 60 Vbeta and 13 Jbeta primers. Some clones are missing from TCRdb's copy, which holds only in-frame ones; the method was immunoSEQ multiplex PCR. The sample yields more than 100,000 clones, 70% to 90% seen once. Sequenced input: PBMCs. Receptors originate from a man between 40 and 49 years old in good health and CMV-seronegative.

This rearrangement joins TRBV6-5 to TRBJ1-1; no clear D gene. Trimming left V 6 bases short and J 0 bases short, with 11 bases between. The length of the CDR3 is 14 residues. The V gene's germline CDR1 is MNHEY and CDR2 SVGAGI. CDR3: CASSYTDMNTEAFF. CDR3 sequence (DNA): TGTGCCAGCAGCTATACCGATATGAACACTGAAGCTTTCTTT.

This chain uses TRBV7-2 with TRBJ1-5; no clear D gene. This CDR3 region has 13 residues. The ends were cut back, 3 bases at V and 3 bases at J, with 6 bases in the middle. Germline lookup yields CDR1 SGHTA and CDR2 FQGNSA. The CDR3, as DNA: TGTGCCAGCAGCTTTGGCTTCAATCAGCCCCAGCATTTT. This codes for CASSFGFNQPQHF.

The V and J genes are TRBV7-9 and TRBJ2-3; D is perhaps TRBD1 (7 bases). The germline V and J ends were trimmed by 5 bases and 0 bases, with 12 bases remaining between them. The CDR3 loop spans 15 amino acids. Germline V gene sequence: CDR1 SEHNR, CDR2 FQNEAQ (reference sequence). CDR3 region: CASSPQGGSTDTQYF. Written as DNA, the CDR3 is TGTGCCAGCAGCCCCCAGGGGGGCAGCACAGATACGCAGTATTTT. The full variable domain, its missing parts supplied by reference TRBV7-9 and TRBJ2-3, is DTGVSQNPRHKITKRGQNVTFRCDPISEHNRLYWYRQTLGQGPEFLTYFQNEAQLEKSRLLSDRFSAERPKGSFSTLEIQRTEQGDSAMYLCASSPQGGSTDTQYFGPGTRLTVL.

This chain connects TRBV27 to TRBJ2-1; 7 nucleotides align to TRBD2. V shed 1 base and J 4 bases; nucleotides not matched to a gene: 4. CDR1 MNHEY and CDR2 SMNVEV come from the germline V gene (reference sequence). CDR3 size: 15 residues. The CDR3 loop is CASSLYPAGYNEQFF. The CDR3, as DNA: TGTGCCAGCAGTTTATACCCAGCGGGATACAATGAGCAGTTCTTC.

The V call is TRBV5-1, the J call TRBJ2-2, with 7 bases matching TRBD1. This CDR3 has 14 amino acids. Germline loops: CDR1 SGHRS, CDR2 YFSETQ. J was trimmed by 1 base and V by 7 bases; bases with no gene match: 4. The CDR3 DNA sequence: TGCGCCAGCGACCGGACAGGGAACACCGGGGAGCTGTTTTTT. Translating gives CASDRTGNTGELFF.

The J gene is TRBJ2-6, the V gene TRBV6-1, with TRBD1 matching 7 bases. V shed 5 bases, J shed 1 base, and the junction held 5 bases outside the gene matches. Germline V lookup: CDR1 MNHNS, CDR2 SASEGT. The CDR3 totals 16 residues. The CDR3 reads CASSKGGWSGANVLTF. The DNA of the CDR3 is TGTGCCAGCAGTAAAGGGGGCTGGTCTGGGGCCAACGTCCTGACTTTC.

The V and J genes are TRBV2 and TRBJ1-4; D remains ambiguous. Trimming pared 8 bases from V and 4 bases from J, leaving 8 bases between. CDR1 is SNHLY and CDR2 is FYNNEI in the germline V gene. The CDR3 has 12 residues. CDR3 loop: CASDNYNEKLFF. The CDR3 nucleotides read TGTGCCAGCGACAATTATAATGAAAAACTGTTTTTT.

The chain couples TRBV27 to TRBJ2-1; D perhaps matches TRBD2 (6 bases). The V gene lost 6 bases and the J gene lost 0 bases, with 15 bases spanning the gap. CDR1 and CDR2 from the germline V gene are MNHEY and SMNVEV (reference sequence). The CDR3 covers 16 residues. CDR3 sequence (DNA): TGTGCCAGCAGCCCCGCGGGATCGAGCTCCTACAATGAGCAGTTCTTC. This gives the protein CASSPAGSSSYNEQFF.

J is TRBJ2-7 and V is TRBV10-3; D gene uncertain. In germline, CDR1 is ENHRY, CDR2 SYGVKD. The V end was cut by 5 bases, the J end by 6 bases, with 11 bases between. CDR3 length: 12 amino acids. The CDR3 coding sequence is TGTGCCATCAGTCCTTCTACGGGCGAGCAGTACTTC. This sequence encodes CAISPSTGEQYF.

The chain uses TRBV9 and TRBJ2-7; tentative D call: TRBD1 (6 bases). Between the trimmed V and J ends, which lost 6 bases and 0 bases, there was a span of 10 bases. Germline V gene sequence: CDR1 SGDLS, CDR2 YYNGEE. The CDR3 is 13 residues long. Here the CDR3 reads CASIGQSSYEQYF. The CDR3 coding sequence is TGTGCCAGCATTGGACAGAGCTCCTACGAGCAGTACTTC.

V is TRBV27 and J is TRBJ2-5; unclear D gene. The J call may be in error: the DNA end matches TRBJ2-7 better. The CDR3 has 13 residues. The germline gives CDR1 MNHEY, CDR2 SMNVEV (reference sequence). In DNA, the CDR3 is TGTGCCAGCAGTTTTATGGACTCCTACGAGCAGTACTTC. It codes for CASSFMDSYEQYF.

The chain uses TRBV11-2 and TRBJ2-1, with D unclear. There are 18 residues in the CDR3. V gave up 0 bases and J gave up 3 bases, with 18 bases separating them. Germline V CDR1 and CDR2: SGHAT, FQNNGV. The CDR3 loop reads CASSLDQYPQPHYNEQFF. As DNA, the CDR3 is TGTGCCAGCAGCTTAGATCAGTACCCACAACCCCACTACAATGAGCAGTTCTTC.

The rearrangement uses TRBV7-9 and TRBJ1-1, with D hard to call. Trimming removed 2 bases from V and 2 bases from J, with 6 bases in between. CDR1 and CDR2 (germline): SEHNR, FQNEAQ (reference sequence). This CDR3 is 13 amino acids long. The DNA of the CDR3 is TGTGCCAGCAGCTTAAACAGCAACACTGAAGCTTTCTTT. Translated: CASSLNSNTEAFF.

This clone appeared a few times. The chain has TRBV4-3 and TRBJ1-1, with no clear D. The V gene's germline CDR1 is LGHNA and CDR2 YSLEER. The CDR3 runs 14 residues. V dropped 0 bases and J dropped 4 bases, with 9 bases sitting between them. For the CDR3, the DNA is TGCGCCAGCAGCCAAGATCGGCGGGGCACTGAAGCTTTCTTT. Its protein is CASSQDRRGTEAFF.

The V and J genes are TRBV4-3 and TRBJ2-1; D perhaps matches TRBD2 (7 bases). CDR1 LGHNA and CDR2 YSLEER come from the germline V gene. Trimming took off 0 bases at V and 8 bases at J, with 20 bases between the two ends. CDR3 length: 17 residues. CDR3 in amino acids: CASSQDPAGGGRDEQFF. CDR3 DNA sequence: TGCGCCAGCAGCCAAGACCCCGCTGGCGGGGGCAGGGATGAGCAGTTCTTC.

The chain combines TRBV7-9 with TRBJ2-5, with 8 bases matching TRBD2. The CDR3 is 14 amino acids. CDR1 SEHNR and CDR2 FQNEAQ come from the germline V gene (reference sequence). V was pared by 3 bases and J by 2 bases, with 2 bases of the junction left unmatched. For the CDR3, the DNA is TGTGCCAGCAGCTTCGGGGGGGCGCAAGAGACCCAGTACTTC. This gives the protein CASSFGGAQETQYF.

The chain links TRBV27 to TRBJ1-6; 9 positions agree with TRBD1. Germline V gene data show CDR1 as MNHEY and CDR2 as SMNVEV (reference sequence). The ends lost 5 bases at V and 3 bases at J; junction bases unmatched: 11. This CDR3 is 18 amino acids long. Written as DNA, the CDR3 is TGTGCCAGCAGTGTTCACAGGGGGCCCCGGTTCTATAATTCACCCCTCCACTTT. Amino acid sequence: CASSVHRGPRFYNSPLHF.

The chain has TRBV19 and TRBJ2-7; D unclear. CDR1 and CDR2 (germline): LNHDA, SQIVND (reference sequence). The CDR3 contains 12 residues. Trimming removed 5 bases at V and 4 bases at J, with 9 bases between. In DNA form, the CDR3 reads TGTGCCAGTAGTCGCGGTGGGTACGAGCAGTACTTC. Its protein product is CASSRGGYEQYF.

V is TRBV27 and J is TRBJ1-6; 8 bases fit TRBD1. The V and J ends lost 6 bases and 1 base, in that order; junction bases with no gene match: 5. The CDR3 extends over 16 amino acids. Germline V gene lookup returns CDR1 MNHEY and CDR2 SMNVEV (reference sequence). CDR3 region: CASSPTGGSYNSPLHF. In nucleotides, the CDR3 is TGTGCCAGCAGCCCAACAGGGGGATCCTATAATTCACCCCTCCACTTT.

The chain joins TRBV7-3 to TRBJ2-2; 8 bases agree with TRBD1. Trimming removed 2 bases from V and 9 bases from J; junction bases left unmatched: 2. Germline lookup yields CDR1 SGHTA and CDR2 FQGTGA. The CDR3 has 13 residues. The CDR3 sequence is CASSLQGARELFF. The CDR3 bases are TGTGCCAGCAGCTTACAGGGGGCTAGGGAGCTGTTTTTT.

In this sample, this clone turned up a few times. The chain couples TRBV25-1 to TRBJ2-2, with 8 positions matching TRBD2. The length of the CDR3 is 15 residues. V dropped 2 bases and J dropped 7; count of bases not matched to a gene: 6. Germline CDR1 and CDR2: MGHDK and SYGVNS. This CDR3 reads CASSEGSGSGGELFF. CDR3 sequence (DNA): TGTGCCAGCAGTGAAGGGAGCGGGAGTGGCGGGGAGCTGTTTTTT.

J is TRBJ2-5 and V is TRBV5-4; 8 nucleotides align to TRBD1. The CDR3 sequence is 15 residues long. Germline V gene data show CDR1 as SGHNT and CDR2 as YYREEE (reference sequence). V gave up 5 bases and J gave up 1 base; unmatched junction bases: 7. DNA of the CDR3: TGTGCCAGCAGTCTAGACAGGGGCCTCCAAGAGACCCAGTACTTC. Residues: CASSLDRGLQETQYF.

This clone was detected a few times. DNA of the CDR3: TGTGCCAGTAGCACTCCAGGGTTTGACTATGGCTACACCTTC. Amino acids: CASSTPGFDYGYTF. The chain couples TRBV19 to TRBJ1-2; possible D gene TRBD1, 5 bases. From germline, CDR1 is LNHDA and CDR2 SQIVND (reference sequence). V was trimmed by 6 bases and J by 3 bases, leaving 14 bases between them. CDR3 length: 14 amino acids.

The chain has TRBV9 and TRBJ2-7; 7 nucleotides align to TRBD1. Germline assignment: CDR1 SGDLS and CDR2 YYNGEE. This CDR3 has 15 residues. Unmatched junction bases numbered 8, after V lost 5 bases and J lost 0 bases. CDR3 loop: CASRSTGINSYEQYF. DNA of the CDR3: TGTGCCAGCAGGTCGACAGGGATCAACTCCTACGAGCAGTACTTC. The full variable domain, in which reference TRBV9 and TRBJ2-7 provide the parts outside the CDR3, is DSGVTQTPKHLITATGQRVTLRCSPRSGDLSVYWYQQSLDQGLQFLIQYYNGEERAKGNILERFSAQQFPDLHSELNLSSLELGDSALYFCASRSTGINSYEQYFGPGTRLTVT.

The chain has TRBV6-4 and TRBJ2-1, with 9 bases lining up with TRBD2. The CDR3 spans 16 residues. The germline gives CDR1 MRHNA, CDR2 SNTAGT. The ends lost 0 bases at V and 10 bases at J; junction bases unmatched: 10. Here the CDR3 DNA reads TGTGCCAGCAGTGACTCGAGTAGCGGGAGTTCAGACGAGCAGTTCTTC. This sequence encodes CASSDSSSGSSDEQFF.

The V call is TRBV15, the J call TRBJ2-7, with 8 bases matching TRBD2. V lost 3 bases and J lost 5; bases outside the gene matches: 6. This CDR3 is 14 amino acids long. In germline, CDR1 is LNHNV, CDR2 YYDKDF (reference sequence). The CDR3 sequence is CATSSAREDDEQYF. The CDR3 DNA follows: TGTGCCACCAGCAGCGCGCGGGAGGATGACGAGCAGTACTTC.

In regard to this clone: An end of the junction differs from the germline gene, which may be a read error. Other DNA sequences within the sample encode an identical CDR3. The gene calls are TRBV28 and TRBJ1-6, with TRBD1 identical over 7 bases. CDR3 size: 14 residues. Germline values: CDR1 MDHEN, CDR2 SYDVKM. CDR3 residues: CAINTGQLNSPLHF. The CDR3 DNA sequence: TGTGCCATCAATACGGGACAGCTAAATTCGCCCCTCCACTTT. Based on the CDR3 plus reference TRBV28 and TRBJ1-6, the full variable domain is DVKVTQSSRYLVKRTGEKVFLECVQDMDHENMFWYRQDPGLGLRLIYFSYDVKMKEKGDIPEGYSVSREKKERFSLILESASTNQTSMYLCAINTGQLNSPLHFGNGTRLTVT.

J is TRBJ1-6 and V is TRBV7-9, with D maybe TRBD1 (6 bases). Germline loops: CDR1 SEHNR, CDR2 FQNEAQ (reference sequence). This CDR3 contains 15 residues. V dropped 1 base and J dropped 14 bases, with 18 bases sitting between them. The CDR3 bases are TGTGCCAGCAGCTTAGGGGCAGGGGAGTCGACGTCCCTCCACTTT. Translation gives CASSLGAGESTSLHF. The variable domain in full, completed from reference TRBV7-9 and TRBJ1-6, reads DTGVSQNPRHKITKRGQNVTFRCDPISEHNRLYWYRQTLGQGPEFLTYFQNEAQLEKSRLLSDRFSAERPKGSFSTLEIQRTEQGDSAMYLCASSLGAGESTSLHFGNGTRLTVT.